This T cell receptor beta chain was obtained from a study of blood T cell repertoires in COVID-19. Study context: Specimens from acute and convalescent COVID-19 originated in the United States, Italy and Spain.

Germline assignment: CDR1 SNHLY and CDR2 FYNNEI. The CDR3 sequence is 18 residues long. With 5 bases clipped from V and 0 bases from J, the junction kept 13 bases outside the gene matches. The method was immunoSEQ multiplex PCR; TCRdb's version includes in-frame clones alone and lacks a portion of them. The sample yields more than 75,000 clones, 75% to 90% seen once. The receptor's source is a woman older than 75 with active or convalescent COVID-19. Sequencing input: peripheral blood. The J gene is TRBJ2-1, the V gene TRBV2, with 7 positions matching TRBD2. This chain's CDR3 is CASSFSPKRGGSYNEQFF. The CDR3 coding sequence is TGTGCCAGCAGTTTTTCCCCTAAGCGGGGTGGCTCCTACAATGAGCAGTTCTTC.